The 32 T cell receptor beta chains below come from one sample, sequenced in a study of response to subunit inactivated influenza vaccine. TCRdb independently ran MiXCR on the RT-PCR reads; one entry per CDR3 protein. This table has around 710,000 distinct CDR3 sequences, 11% to 15% appearing once. The starting material was PBMCs from blood, obtained roughly 15 days before vaccination. These receptors were obtained from a man over 45 who received an inactivated influenza vaccine.

The chain joins TRBV2 to TRBJ2-2; no definite D call. Germline CDR1 is SNHLY and CDR2 is FYNNEI. CDR3 size: 15 residues. V was cut by 4 bases and J by 1 base, with 10 bases left in between. The DNA of the CDR3 is TGTGCCAGCAGTGCTGCCGCCGTGAACACCGGGGAGCTGTTTTTT. The encoded protein is CASSAAAVNTGELFF.

In its sample, this clonotype was seen many times. The chain joins TRBV20-1 to TRBJ2-5; D not certain. The germline V gene has CDR1 DFQATT and CDR2 SNEGSKA (reference sequence). CDR3 size: 15 residues. Trimming stripped 0 bases from V and 0 bases from J, with 11 bases between. The CDR3 reads CSARDHSRYQETQYF. In DNA form, the CDR3 reads TGCAGTGCTAGAGATCATTCGAGGTACCAAGAGACCCAGTACTTC.

This clonotype was detected many times. This rearrangement joins TRBV4-2 to TRBJ2-2, with D possibly being TRBD2 (6 bases). CDR3 length: 15 amino acids. Trimming took 1 base from V and 0 from J, leaving 6 bases between them. Germline assignment: CDR1 LGHNA and CDR2 YNFKEQ. CDR3 coding DNA: TGTGCCAGCAGCCAAGGACTAGCGAACACCGGGGAGCTGTTTTTT. It encodes CASSQGLANTGELFF.

This clonotype occurred a few times. The rearrangement links TRBV15 to TRBJ2-3; 10 nucleotides match TRBD2. The length of the CDR3 is 16 residues. The ends lost 0 bases at V and 3 bases at J; junction bases unmatched: 3. Per germline, CDR1 LNHNV and CDR2 YYDKDF (reference sequence). In DNA, the CDR3 is TGTGCCACCAGCAGAGATCCTAGCGGGAGAACAGATACGCAGTATTTT. This sequence encodes CATSRDPSGRTDTQYF. Full variable domain (rest looked up from reference TRBV15 and TRBJ2-3): DAMVIQNPRYQVTQFGKPVTLSCSQTLNHNVMYWYQQKSSQAPKLLFHYYDKDFNNEADTPDNFQSRRPNTSFCFLDIRSPGLGDTAMYLCATSRDPSGRTDTQYFGPGTRLTVL.

A few counts support this clonotype. The J gene is TRBJ2-2, the V gene TRBV2; D is possibly TRBD1 or TRBD2 (6 bases each). The CDR3 is 14 residues long. Germline lookup yields CDR1 SNHLY and CDR2 FYNNEI. V was shortened by 10 bases and J by 6 bases, with 18 bases between the two germline ends. CDR3 sequence reads: CATSPGDFPGELFF. Written as DNA, the CDR3 is TGTGCCACGTCCCCAGGGGACTTTCCCGGGGAGCTGTTTTTT.

The V and J genes are TRBV2 and TRBJ2-3; 10 bases are shared with TRBD2. CDR3 size: 17 residues. CDR1 is SNHLY, CDR2 FYNNEI, per germline. J was trimmed by 1 base and V by 7 bases; bases with no gene match: 11. The CDR3 sequence: CASTPIGTSARTDTQYF. In DNA, the CDR3 is TGTGCCAGCACTCCCATCGGGACTAGCGCCCGCACAGATACGCAGTATTTT.

This clonotype was detected many times. The CDR3 protein is CASRPSPGQGEETQYF. CDR3 bases: TGTGCCAGCAGGCCTAGCCCGGGACAGGGAGAAGAGACCCAGTACTTC. V gene TRBV12-3 or TRBV12-4 combines with J gene TRBJ2-5; 9 bases fit TRBD1. V was pared by 6 bases and J by 3 bases, with 11 bases of the junction left unmatched. The CDR3 is 16 residues long.

The chain has TRBV28 and TRBJ2-1, with TRBD2 matching 11 bases. The CDR3 is 16 residues long. Germline V gene data show CDR1 as MDHEN and CDR2 as SYDVKM. Losses at the gene ends were 3 bases for V and 5 bases for J; bases not matched to a gene: 6. The CDR3 DNA follows: TGTGCCAGCAGTTTGGGACTAGCGGCAAAGGACAATGAGCAGTTCTTC. As protein: CASSLGLAAKDNEQFF.

Ten or more counts support this clonotype. J is TRBJ2-5 and V is TRBV20-1, with 8 bases that match TRBD1. V lost 4 bases to trimming and J lost 1 base; unmatched junction nucleotides: 8. There are 15 residues in the CDR3. CDR1 is DFQATT, CDR2 SNEGSKA, per germline (reference sequence). DNA of the CDR3: TGCAGTGCTACTACTCACAGGGGGAGCCAAGAGACCCAGTACTTC. Encoded protein: CSATTHRGSQETQYF.

This clonotype was picked up a small number of times. The chain has TRBV29-1 and TRBJ2-2; possibly TRBD2 for D (6 bases). The CDR3 sequence is 13 residues long. CDR1 and CDR2 (germline): SQVTM, ANQGSEA. V lost 8 bases and J 4 bases, leaving 14 bases between the germline ends. The DNA for the CDR3 is TGCAGCATTGGAGGGCAGACCACCGGGGAGCTGTTTTTT. Its protein is CSIGGQTTGELFF.

This clonotype occurred a few times. The gene calls are TRBV7-2 and TRBJ2-3; 9 bases align to TRBD2. The germline CDR1 and CDR2 sequences are SGHTA and FQGNSA. The CDR3 sequence is 17 residues long. J gave up 2 bases and V 1 base, and 7 bases lay outside the gene matches. The CDR3 coding sequence is TGTGCCAGCAGCTTAGGCCCAAGCGGGGGGTTCACAGATACGCAGTATTTT. This encodes CASSLGPSGGFTDTQYF.

This clonotype was observed a handful of times. The V gene is TRBV14, the J gene TRBJ1-1; no reliable D call. Deletions cut 4 bases from V and 8 bases from J, with 20 bases between. Germline lookup yields CDR1 SGHDN and CDR2 FVKESK. The CDR3 is 15 residues long. This CDR3 reads CASSPLISTGSEAFF. CDR3 in DNA: TGTGCCAGCAGCCCCCTTATCAGTACCGGGTCCGAAGCTTTCTTT. Looking up the rest from reference TRBV14 and TRBJ1-1 gives the full variable domain: EAGVTQFPSHSVIEKGQTVTLRCDPISGHDNLYWYRRVMGKEIKFLLHFVKESKQDESGMPNNRFLAERTGGTYSTLKVQPAELEDSGVYFCASSPLISTGSEAFFGQGTRLTVV.

The chain recombines TRBV5-1 with TRBJ2-2; D may correspond to TRBD1 or TRBD2 (5 bases each). CDR1 and CDR2 (germline): SGHRS, YFSETQ. V was trimmed by 3 bases and J by 1 base, leaving 10 bases between them. This CDR3 comprises 15 residues. The DNA for the CDR3 is TGCGCCAGCAGCTATTGGGACGGGAACACCGGGGAGCTGTTTTTT. It is translated as CASSYWDGNTGELFF.

This clonotype has only a few counts. The rearrangement joins TRBV5-1 to TRBJ2-3; unclear D gene. The CDR3 runs 14 residues. The ends were cut back, 0 bases at V and 4 bases at J, with 9 bases in the middle. Germline V lookup: CDR1 SGHRS, CDR2 YFSETQ. CDR3 DNA sequence: TGCGCCAGCAGCTTGGGGGCAGGACCAGATACGCAGTATTTT. It translates to CASSLGAGPDTQYF.

This chain joins TRBV4-3 and TRBJ2-1, with 14 bases identical to TRBD2. V lost 0 bases to trimming and J lost 9 bases; unmatched junction nucleotides: 4. The CDR3 consists of 16 residues. Germline CDR1 is LGHNA and CDR2 is YSLEER. The CDR3 here is CASSQDGLAGGVEQFF. The CDR3 DNA is TGCGCCAGCAGCCAAGACGGACTAGCGGGAGGTGTTGAGCAGTTCTTC.

In this sample, this clonotype turned up many times. This chain connects TRBV3-1 to TRBJ1-6, with TRBD1 matching 7 bases. Germline lookup yields CDR1 LGHDT and CDR2 YNNKEL (reference sequence). J gave up 3 bases and V 4 bases, and 0 bases lay outside the gene matches. This CDR3 has 14 amino acids. The chain's CDR3 is CASSRTGYNSPLHF. In DNA, the CDR3 is TGTGCCAGCAGCCGGACAGGCTATAATTCACCCCTCCACTTT.

The sample holds a few counts of this clonotype. V is TRBV6-2 or TRBV6-3 and J is TRBJ2-2; TRBD1 matches 10 bases. V trimming: 6 bases; J trimming: 9 bases; junction bases outside the gene matches: 7. CDR1 is MNHEY, CDR2 SVGEGT, per germline. This CDR3 is built from 14 residues. The CDR3: CASRTGQGYRELFF. The CDR3 bases are TGTGCCAGCAGGACGGGACAGGGGTATCGGGAGCTGTTTTTT.

The chain carries TRBV6-2 or TRBV6-3 and TRBJ1-5, with D possibly TRBD1 on 6 matching bases. The CDR3 has 15 residues. CDR1 MNHEY and CDR2 SVGEGT come from the germline V gene. The V and J ends lost 2 bases and 4 bases respectively, with 12 bases between them. The CDR3 sequence: CASSYVAQGNQPQHF. The CDR3 DNA reads TGTGCCAGCAGTTACGTCGCGCAGGGGAATCAGCCCCAGCATTTT.

This clonotype was counted at least ten times. V and J are TRBV29-1 and TRBJ2-5; D uncertain. Trimming stripped 7 bases from V and 6 bases from J, with 12 bases between. The CDR3 is 11 residues long. Germline V lookup: CDR1 SQVTM, CDR2 ANQGSEA. As DNA, the CDR3 is TGCAGCGCCCTTTTGGATCAGACCCAGTACTTC. Its translation is CSALLDQTQYF. Variable domain in full (rest from reference TRBV29-1 and TRBJ2-5): SAVISQKPSRDICQRGTSLTIQCQVDSQVTMMFWYRQQPGQSLTLIATANQGSEATYESGFVIDKFPISRPNLTFSTLTVSNMSPEDSSIYLCSALLDQTQYFGPGTRLLVL.

This clonotype came up a few times. The chain is built from TRBV7-2 and TRBJ2-5, with 7 bases identical to TRBD1. V trimming: 1 base; J trimming: 2 bases; junction bases outside the gene matches: 10. CDR3 length: 17 residues. Germline lookup yields CDR1 SGHTA and CDR2 FQGNSA. The DNA of the CDR3 is TGTGCCAGCAGCTTAGTTGTGGGACGGACAGGACAAGAGACCCAGTACTTC. Protein product: CASSLVVGRTGQETQYF.

This clonotype was counted a few times. The genes are TRBV12-3 or TRBV12-4 and TRBJ1-1; TRBD1 aligns across 9 bases. CDR3 length: 16 amino acids. V trimming: 6 bases; J trimming: 2 bases; junction bases outside the gene matches: 10. CDR3 in DNA: TGTGCCAGCAGCAAGAACCGACAGGGGGGTAACACTGAAGCTTTCTTT. Translation gives CASSKNRQGGNTEAFF.

This clonotype was observed a handful of times. The gene calls are TRBV7-2 and TRBJ2-3; 9 positions agree with TRBD1. From germline, CDR1 is SGHTA and CDR2 FQGNSA. CDR3 length equals 16 residues. With V trimmed by 7 bases and J by 1 base, 9 bases remained unmatched. CDR3 loop: CASNLGQGRGTDTQYF. In nucleotides, the CDR3 is TGTGCCAGCAACCTGGGACAGGGAAGAGGCACAGATACGCAGTATTTT.

This chain uses TRBV4-2 with TRBJ2-1; 16 nucleotides agree with TRBD2. Trimming removed 3 bases from V and 6 bases from J; junction bases left unmatched: 5. The CDR3 length is 17 residues. Germline CDR1 reads LGHNA; CDR2 reads YNFKEQ. The CDR3 DNA is TGTGCCAGCAGCCAGGGGACTAGCGGGGGGGTCCCCAATGAGCAGTTCTTC. Amino acid sequence: CASSQGTSGGVPNEQFF.

The CDR3 DNA reads TGTGCCAGCAGTTTGGTAACGCCGGGGCCTGGGAATGAGCAGTTCTTC. It translates to CASSLVTPGPGNEQFF. The chain joins TRBV12-3 or TRBV12-4 to TRBJ2-1; D assignment may be TRBD1 or TRBD2 (5 bases each). The CDR3 covers 16 residues. V lost 3 bases to trimming and J lost 7 bases, with 19 bases between them.

This clonotype was counted between two and nine times. At one end, the junction sequence differs from germline, possibly due to a read error. The chain recombines TRBV6-2 or TRBV6-3 with TRBJ1-3, with TRBD1 matching over 9 bases. The CDR3 runs to 13 residues. Germline V gene data show CDR1 as MNHEY and CDR2 as SVGEGT. The CDR3 region has the DNA TGTGCCAGCAGTTACTCCCGGACAGGGGACCTCGGATTT. This encodes CASSYSRTGDLGF.

This rearrangement joins TRBV6-1 to TRBJ1-2; 11 bases match TRBD1. CDR1 MNHNS and CDR2 SASEGT come from the germline V gene. V was pared by 5 bases and J by 7 bases, with 12 bases of the junction left unmatched. The CDR3 runs to 16 residues. The CDR3 sequence: CASSRYRTGGASGYTF. The CDR3 coding sequence is TGTGCCAGCAGTCGATATCGGACAGGGGGCGCGAGTGGCTACACCTTC.

Only a few counts were recorded for this clonotype. This chain joins TRBV28 and TRBJ1-1; 7 bases are shared with TRBD1. This CDR3 is built from 15 residues. V gave up 5 bases and J gave up 1 base; unmatched junction bases: 7. The germline V gene has CDR1 MDHEN and CDR2 SYDVKM. CDR3 region: CASSLPGQKNTEAFF. CDR3 nucleotides: TGTGCCAGCAGTCTGCCGGGACAGAAGAACACTGAAGCTTTCTTT.

This clonotype was found a few times. This rearrangement joins TRBV6-5 to TRBJ2-1; D gene ambiguous. Deletions cut 10 bases from V and 5 bases from J, with 9 bases between. Germline CDR1 reads MNHEY; CDR2 reads SVGAGI. This CDR3 spans 11 amino acids. In nucleotides, the CDR3 is TGTGCCACCACGGCACACAATGAGCAGTTCTTC. Its translation: CATTAHNEQFF.

In its sample, this clonotype was seen a few times. The V gene is TRBV20-1, the J gene TRBJ2-2; a possible D gene is TRBD2 (5 bases). The CDR3 has 13 amino acids. Germline values: CDR1 DFQATT, CDR2 SNEGSKA (reference sequence). Trimming pared 2 bases from V and 6 bases from J, leaving 10 bases between. CDR3 DNA sequence: TGCAGTGCTAGACCACTAGAGCCCGGGGAGCTGTTTTTT. Translation: CSARPLEPGELFF.

This clonotype has a count of ten or more. The chain carries TRBV20-1 and TRBJ2-3; D ambiguous. The CDR3 has 12 amino acids. Germline values: CDR1 DFQATT, CDR2 SNEGSKA (reference sequence). Trimming removed 4 bases at V and 0 bases at J, with 5 bases between. CDR3 DNA: TGCAGTGCTACACCCAGCACAGATACGCAGTATTTT. It codes for CSATPSTDTQYF.

The chain employs TRBV4-1 and TRBJ1-5; the D is unclear. Germline V gene lookup returns CDR1 MGHRA and CDR2 YSYEKL. This CDR3 has 18 residues. Deletions cut 1 base from V and 0 bases from J, with 16 bases between. The CDR3 spells CASSQVASTKYSNQPQHF. In DNA, the CDR3 is TGCGCCAGCAGCCAAGTAGCCTCGACAAAATATAGCAATCAGCCCCAGCATTTT.

This clonotype was seen a handful of times. The chain couples TRBV20-1 to TRBJ2-1, with 7 bases matching TRBD1. The CDR3 is made up of 13 amino acids. From germline, CDR1 is DFQATT and CDR2 SNEGSKA (reference sequence). The V and J ends lost 3 bases and 6 bases, in that order; junction bases with no gene match: 5. This CDR3 is CSASHGQVNEQFF. The CDR3 nucleotides read TGCAGTGCTAGTCACGGACAGGTCAATGAGCAGTTCTTC.